Reported below is one T cell receptor (beta chain). The table lists this clonotype with many counts. Which antigen it targets is not known. Its ends do not fully match the called genes, so a read error is possible. This sample was included in a study of early T cells in non-severe SARS-CoV-2 infection (TCRdb year 2021). With respect to the entire study: Because TCR sequencing relied on bulk RNA taken from unsorted whole blood, pairing of alpha and beta chains was not possible. Broad study findings and their caveats: VDJdb matching was skewed toward anti-spike CD8 responses and likely underestimated virus-specific expansions, missing private and CD4 specificities.

Libraries were built with 5' RACE. Sequencer: NextSeq 500. Unique molecular identifiers were attached to individual cDNA molecules in the TCR library protocol so that sequencing error and PCR bias could be corrected. Both TCR alpha and beta chains were sequenced, and tight co-correlation was observed between alpha and beta sequence abundances in each sample. The published analysis was carried out like this. Decombinator V4 was used to annotate the V gene, J gene and CDR3 of the TCR sequences. TCRs were defined as expanded if a significant change between any two time points was detected under a Poisson model with p below 0.0001. Abundances of TCRs were expressed as counts per million after normalisation to the total number of TCRs sequenced in each sample. TRAV1-2 paired with TRAJ12, TRAJ20 or TRAJ33 defined MAIT TCRs, while TRAV10 paired with TRAJ18 defined iNKT TCRs. VDJdb, accessed 1 November 2021, was searched for CMV, EBV and SARS-CoV-2 annotated TCRs, excluding TCRs annotated for multiple antigens. TCRdb ran its own pipeline on the public reads, namely fastp trimming at Q25 and MiXCR clone calling, and kept in-frame beta chains. Each CDR3 protein appears once, grouped with its most common genes and DNA. The V and J calls were not made by the authors but by TCRdb's processing. Across this sample there are some 30,000 distinct CDR3 sequences, with around 4.5% seen only once. The top ten hold approximately 5.3% of the sample.

Set within a cohort of healthcare workers in London, UK, this nested case-control study involved weekly PCR testing of nasopharyngeal swabs along with blood sampling. Between 23 and 31 March 2020, the week of the UK lockdown, healthcare workers were enrolled and then followed up weekly for as long as 16 weeks. CDR1 and CDR2, looked up from the germline V gene (reference sequence), are SEHNR and FQNEAQ. Including cysteine and phenylalanine, the CDR3 has 14 amino acids. The entry retains the CDR3 DNA only, 42 bases that are in frame from base 1. This sequence was found in an adult who was a healthcare worker with PCR-confirmed SARS-CoV-2 infection or an uninfected control (not recorded which). Sequenced material: whole blood, taken at baseline. The receptor chain draws on TRBV7-9 and TRBJ2-1, with no confident D gene call. The encoded CDR3 is CASSFGQTYNEQFF. The base sequence is TGTGCCAGCAGCTTCGGCCAGACCTATAATGAGCAGTTCTTC.